This T cell receptor (beta chain) stems from a study of T cell repertoires in aging, cancer and after chemotherapy. At the level of the study: Some 8.1 million TCR reads were in the whole dataset. Study results and limitations: Age-matched healthy donors had significantly more diverse, less clonal blood TCR repertoires than untreated cancer patients.

Relative to its sample, this clonotype is medium-sized. The antigen is not known. Germline V lookup: CDR1 MDHEN, CDR2 SYDVKM. CDR3 size: 16 residues. With 6 bases removed from V and 0 bases from J, the gap between germline ends came to 12 bases. Multiplex touch-down PCR with TRB-A/B primers amplified rearranged V-D-J TRB sequences. TCRdb processed the multiplex PCR reads anew with MiXCR; each CDR3 protein has one entry. The data hold 950 or so distinct CDR3 sequences, with about 26% observed a single time. Peripheral blood genomic DNA, not sorted cells or RNA, was the template. The receptor was derived from a human donor with a blood cancer. V usage is TRBV28 and J usage is TRBJ2-6, with D tentatively TRBD1 (5 bases). The sample consisted of blood. CDR3 amino acids: CASSDSYFSGANVLTF. CDR3 bases: TGTGCCAGCAGCGACAGTTATTTCTCTGGGGCCAACGTCCTGACTTTC. The full variable domain, with the rest looked up from reference TRBV28 and TRBJ2-6, is DVKVTQSSRYLVKRTGEKVFLECVQDMDHENMFWYRQDPGLGLRLIYFSYDVKMKEKGDIPEGYSVSREKKERFSLILESASTNQTSMYLCASSDSYFSGANVLTFGAGSRLTVL.